This TCR beta chain was captured by sequencing in a study of OX40 agonist ivuxolimab in advanced cancers. The CDR3 is 15 residues long. The V end was cut by 0 bases, the J end by 2 bases, with 7 bases between. The germline gives CDR1 MNHEY, CDR2 SVGAGI. The data were produced by immunoSEQ multiplex PCR, yet TCRdb's version contains in-frame clones alone and is incomplete. Counted here are 75,000 to 95,000 clones, more than 75% occurring once; the ten biggest clones make up about 2.6%. Sequences were derived from CD4+ or CD8+ T cells sorted from blood, sampled in a trial of the OX40 agonist ivuxolimab. This clonotype originated in an adult with an advanced solid tumor such as melanoma, head and neck, liver or kidney cancer. This rearrangement joins TRBV6-5 to TRBJ2-2; a possible D gene is TRBD1 (5 bases). The CDR3 DNA reads as TGTGCCAGCAGTTACTCGACAGTTAACACCGGGGAGCTGTTTTTT. Amino acids: CASSYSTVNTGELFF.